This T cell receptor beta chain was found in a study of cytomegalovirus exposure and HLA in healthy donors. General study results and limits: The later analysis indicated that the majority of CMV-associated TCR beta chains appeared HLA-restricted. Later analysis associated a missense DCLRE1C variant with TCR beta V- and J-gene trimming. In vitro, three CMV-associated chains proved specific for CMV antigens.

60 Vbeta and 13 Jbeta primers were used in PCR. Method: immunoSEQ multiplex PCR; TCRdb's copy keeps in-frame clones and lacks some. Among about 110,000 clones listed, approximately 72% were seen once. All the people who gave samples were healthy bone marrow donors. Points on this clone: Its antigen is not identified.

The CDR3 extends over 17 amino acids. Per the germline V gene, CDR1 is SGHNT and CDR2 is YYREEE (reference sequence). The J segment lost 6 bases and the V segment lost 6 bases, leaving 19 bases of the junction unmatched. This receptor was taken from a man younger than 40 in good health and CMV-seronegative. This chain links TRBV5-4 with TRBJ2-7; the match to TRBD1 covers 9 bases. Sequencing input: PBMCs. CDR3 sequence (DNA): TGTGCCAGCACCCCCAGTCCAGAGGGACAGGGTATCGGCGAGCAGTACTTC. Translation gives CASTPSPEGQGIGEQYF. The full variable domain, its missing parts supplied by reference TRBV5-4 and TRBJ2-7, is ETGVTQSPTHLIKTRGQQVTLRCSSQSGHNTVSWYQQALGQGPQFIFQYYREEENGRGNFPPRFSGLQFPNYSSELNVNALELDDSALYLCASTPSPEGQGIGEQYFGPGTRLTVT.